These T cell receptor beta chains were read from a single sample in a study of T-cell memory formation after mild COVID-19. TCRdb re-analysed the 5' RACE reads in MiXCR, keeping a single row per CDR3 protein. The sample carries about 320,000 distinct CDR3 sequences, around an eighth recorded once. Material for sequencing was PBMCs or a T cell subset sorted from them (not recorded which). These receptors were obtained from a man younger than 35 who had mild COVID-19 (a few samples of this study predate the infection). Cell type and time point are not known. Both conserved end residues are part of each CDR3. D genes are given only for firm matches. For some rows the clone size is stated as once, few or many, or as a class when expanded; others skip it.

v_call: TRBV7-9; j_call: TRBJ2-7; d_call: -; clone_size: -; cdr3_nt: TGTGCCAGCAGCCCCGAGGTGGGAGAGCAGTACTTC; cdr3_aa: CASSPEVGEQYF
v_call: TRBV12-3/TRBV12-4; j_call: TRBJ2-5; d_call: TRBD1; clone_size: -; cdr3_nt: TGTGCCAGCAGCCCGAGCCGAGGGGGCTTTGAGACCCAGTACTTC; cdr3_aa: CASSPSRGGFETQYF
v_call: TRBV5-1; j_call: TRBJ2-5; d_call: -; clone_size: few; cdr3_nt: TGCGCCAGCAGCTTGGCCCTAAGCGTCCAAGAGACCCAGTACTTC; cdr3_aa: CASSLALSVQETQYF
v_call: TRBV5-1; j_call: TRBJ1-4; d_call: -; clone_size: -; cdr3_nt: TGCGCCAGCAGCGACGTGGGGATGGTGGCTAATGAAAAACTGTTTTTT; cdr3_aa: CASSDVGMVANEKLFF
v_call: TRBV7-3; j_call: TRBJ2-1; d_call: TRBD1; clone_size: -; cdr3_nt: TGTGCCAGCAGCCCGGACAGGGTGAATGAGCAGTTCTTC; cdr3_aa: CASSPDRVNEQFF
v_call: TRBV7-9; j_call: TRBJ1-1; d_call: TRBD1; clone_size: -; cdr3_nt: TGTGCCAGCAGCTTAGATGACAGGGATTGGTATACTGAAGCTTTCTTT; cdr3_aa: CASSLDDRDWYTEAFF
v_call: TRBV7-6; j_call: TRBJ2-1; d_call: TRBD2; clone_size: -; cdr3_nt: TGTGCCAGCAGCATACTAGCGGGGGAGCAGTTCTTC; cdr3_aa: CASSILAGEQFF
v_call: TRBV23-1; j_call: TRBJ1-1; d_call: TRBD1; clone_size: few; cdr3_nt: TGCGCCAGCAGTCAGGGGTACGAACAGGGGGCTACTGAAGCTTTCTTT; cdr3_aa: CASSQGYEQGATEAFF
v_call: TRBV5-1; j_call: TRBJ2-3; d_call: TRBD2; clone_size: few; cdr3_nt: TGCGCCAGCAGCCTAACCGGGACTAGCGAGATCACAGATACGCAGTATTTT; cdr3_aa: CASSLTGTSEITDTQYF
v_call: TRBV20-1; j_call: TRBJ2-3; d_call: TRBD2; clone_size: -; cdr3_nt: TGCAGCGTATTCGGGGGGGCTAGCACAGATACGCAGTATTTT; cdr3_aa: CSVFGGASTDTQYF
v_call: TRBV6-1; j_call: TRBJ2-2; d_call: TRBD2; clone_size: -; cdr3_nt: TGTGCCAGCAGCACGACGACTAGCGGGGAGATTTTT; cdr3_aa: CASSTTTSGEIF
v_call: TRBV6-6; j_call: TRBJ2-3; d_call: -; clone_size: -; cdr3_nt: TGTGCCAGCAGTTACTTCGCAGATACGCAGTATTTT; cdr3_aa: CASSYFADTQYF
v_call: TRBV5-1; j_call: TRBJ2-5; d_call: TRBD2; clone_size: many; cdr3_nt: TGCGCCAGCAGCTTGGCCCCAGCGGGGGGGAACCAAGAGACCCAGTACTTC; cdr3_aa: CASSLAPAGGNQETQYF
v_call: TRBV12-3/TRBV12-4; j_call: TRBJ2-3; d_call: TRBD1; clone_size: many; cdr3_nt: TGTGCCAGCAGTTTTTATACAGGGGGAGATACGCAGTATTTT; cdr3_aa: CASSFYTGGDTQYF
v_call: TRBV6-5; j_call: TRBJ2-2; d_call: -; clone_size: -; cdr3_nt: TGTGCCAGCAGTTATTACAGGGGGGGAACCGGGGAGCTGTTTTTT; cdr3_aa: CASSYYRGGTGELFF
v_call: TRBV12-3/TRBV12-4; j_call: TRBJ1-2; d_call: -; clone_size: -; cdr3_nt: TGTGCCAGCAGTTCTCGACAGAGCTATGGCTACACCTTC; cdr3_aa: CASSSRQSYGYTF
v_call: TRBV7-9; j_call: TRBJ2-6; d_call: TRBD1; clone_size: few; cdr3_nt: TGTGCCAGCAGCTTTACAGGGGCCGGTGGGGCCAACGTCCTGACTTTC; cdr3_aa: CASSFTGAGGANVLTF
v_call: TRBV7-2; j_call: TRBJ2-5; d_call: -; clone_size: few; cdr3_nt: TGTGCCAGCAGCTTAGCTGGGGGGCCCCAGTACTTC; cdr3_aa: CASSLAGGPQYF
v_call: TRBV7-2; j_call: TRBJ1-6; d_call: -; clone_size: few; cdr3_nt: TGTGCCAGCAGCTTGAGGGGGGACTCACCCCTCCACTTT; cdr3_aa: CASSLRGDSPLHF
v_call: TRBV5-1; j_call: TRBJ2-2; d_call: TRBD1; clone_size: few; cdr3_nt: TGCGCCAGCAGCCCTGGGACAGGGGGGATCACCGGGGAGCTGTTTTTT; cdr3_aa: CASSPGTGGITGELFF
v_call: TRBV28; j_call: TRBJ1-5; d_call: -; clone_size: -; cdr3_nt: TGTGCCAGCAGTTTACCAGAGTACGGGCAGCCCCAGCATTTT; cdr3_aa: CASSLPEYGQPQHF
v_call: TRBV6-1; j_call: TRBJ1-1; d_call: -; clone_size: -; cdr3_nt: TGTGCCAGCAGTGATATTGGGTGGAACACTGAAGCTTTCTTT; cdr3_aa: CASSDIGWNTEAFF
v_call: TRBV5-1; j_call: TRBJ2-7; d_call: -; clone_size: few; cdr3_nt: TGCGCCAGCAGCTTGGTCGTCCGGGACGAGCAGTACTTC; cdr3_aa: CASSLVVRDEQYF
v_call: TRBV6-5; j_call: TRBJ2-2; d_call: -; clone_size: few; cdr3_nt: TGTGCCAGCAGTTACCGACAGTCCGCGAACACCGGGGAGCTGTTTTTT; cdr3_aa: CASSYRQSANTGELFF
v_call: TRBV5-6; j_call: TRBJ2-3; d_call: -; clone_size: many; cdr3_nt: TGTGCCAGCAGCTTTGAGACACTACTTACAGATACGCAGTATTTT; cdr3_aa: CASSFETLLTDTQYF
v_call: TRBV7-8; j_call: TRBJ2-2; d_call: -; clone_size: few; cdr3_nt: TGTGCCAGCAGCTTAACCCCAGCCTCTAATGGGGAGCTGTTTTTT; cdr3_aa: CASSLTPASNGELFF
v_call: TRBV3-1; j_call: TRBJ1-1; d_call: -; clone_size: few; cdr3_nt: TGTGCCAGCAGTCGGTCACAGGGAGGCACTGAAGCTTTCTTT; cdr3_aa: CASSRSQGGTEAFF
v_call: TRBV10-3; j_call: TRBJ1-3; d_call: -; clone_size: -; cdr3_nt: TGTGCCATCAGTGGAGATTCTGGAAACACCATATATTTT; cdr3_aa: CAISGDSGNTIYF
v_call: TRBV7-2; j_call: TRBJ2-3; d_call: -; clone_size: -; cdr3_nt: TGTGCCAGCAGCCTGCAGCTTTTGGGCGGTCTCACAGATACGCAGTATTTT; cdr3_aa: CASSLQLLGGLTDTQYF
v_call: TRBV2; j_call: TRBJ2-6; d_call: -; clone_size: -; cdr3_nt: TGTGCCAGCAGTGAAGCTCGCTCTGGGGCCAACGTCCTGACTTTC; cdr3_aa: CASSEARSGANVLTF
v_call: TRBV6-6; j_call: TRBJ2-1; d_call: TRBD2; clone_size: few; cdr3_nt: TGTGCCAGCAGCCGTACTAGCGGTCCCAGCTCCTACAATGAGCAGTTCTTC; cdr3_aa: CASSRTSGPSSYNEQFF
v_call: TRBV15; j_call: TRBJ2-2; d_call: -; clone_size: -; cdr3_nt: TGTGCCACCTCTGTCAAAAAGACCGGGGAGCTGTTTTTT; cdr3_aa: CATSVKKTGELFF
v_call: TRBV7-3; j_call: TRBJ2-7; d_call: TRBD1; clone_size: few; cdr3_nt: TGTGCCAGCAGCTTAGAAGGGGGCCTCGAGCAGTACTTC; cdr3_aa: CASSLEGGLEQYF
v_call: TRBV5-5; j_call: TRBJ2-7; d_call: -; clone_size: -; cdr3_nt: TGTGCCAGCAGCTTGGTCCCAAGGGGGGACGAGCAGTACTTC; cdr3_aa: CASSLVPRGDEQYF
v_call: TRBV9; j_call: TRBJ2-5; d_call: TRBD2; clone_size: -; cdr3_nt: TGTGCCAGCAGCACTTGGACTAGCGGGGTGGAGACCCAGTACTTC; cdr3_aa: CASSTWTSGVETQYF
v_call: TRBV7-9; j_call: TRBJ2-3; d_call: -; clone_size: -; cdr3_nt: TGTGCCAGCAGCCTAGGGGGTAGCGGCACAGATACGCAGTATTTT; cdr3_aa: CASSLGGSGTDTQYF
v_call: TRBV3-1; j_call: TRBJ1-4; d_call: -; clone_size: -; cdr3_nt: TGTGCCAGCAGCCAAGGAGTAAGTGAAAAACTGTTTTTT; cdr3_aa: CASSQGVSEKLFF
v_call: TRBV5-1; j_call: TRBJ1-1; d_call: -; clone_size: -; cdr3_nt: TGCGCCAGCAGCTTGGCCAGTACCGACACTGAAGCTTTCTTT; cdr3_aa: CASSLASTDTEAFF
v_call: TRBV3-2; j_call: TRBJ2-3; d_call: -; clone_size: many; cdr3_nt: TGTGCCAGCAGCCAAGAGGCAACAAAGACAGATACGCAGTATTTT; cdr3_aa: CASSQEATKTDTQYF
v_call: TRBV29-1; j_call: TRBJ1-2; d_call: -; clone_size: many; cdr3_nt: TGCAGCGTGGCGAGGACGGGGTATGGCTACACCTTC; cdr3_aa: CSVARTGYGYTF
v_call: TRBV6-1; j_call: TRBJ2-4; d_call: TRBD2; clone_size: -; cdr3_nt: TGTGCCAGCAGTGGTGGCGGGGGGGCCCGGAAAAACATTCAGTACTTC; cdr3_aa: CASSGGGGARKNIQYF
v_call: TRBV6-2/TRBV6-3; j_call: TRBJ1-5; d_call: TRBD1; clone_size: -; cdr3_nt: TGTGCCAGCAGCCAGAGACAGGGGCCATATAGCAATCAGCCCCAGCATTTT; cdr3_aa: CASSQRQGPYSNQPQHF
v_call: TRBV7-8; j_call: TRBJ2-1; d_call: TRBD2; clone_size: few; cdr3_nt: TGTGCCAGCAGCTTAGCGGGGGTTGGAAGCGGGGGAGTCAATGAGCAGTTCTTC; cdr3_aa: CASSLAGVGSGGVNEQFF
v_call: TRBV5-6; j_call: TRBJ2-7; d_call: TRBD1; clone_size: -; cdr3_nt: TGTGCCAGCAGCCCTCCAGGGGGCATATCCCCCTACGAGCAGTACTTC; cdr3_aa: CASSPPGGISPYEQYF
v_call: TRBV6-1; j_call: TRBJ1-1; d_call: TRBD1; clone_size: few; cdr3_nt: TGTGCCAGCAGTGGGATACAGGGGGCAGGCACTGAAGCTTTCTTT; cdr3_aa: CASSGIQGAGTEAFF
v_call: TRBV27; j_call: TRBJ2-3; d_call: -; clone_size: many; cdr3_nt: TGTGCCAGCAGTTTAGGGGGCCCCGGAGATACGCAGTATTTT; cdr3_aa: CASSLGGPGDTQYF
v_call: TRBV6-4; j_call: TRBJ2-3; d_call: TRBD2; clone_size: few; cdr3_nt: TGTGCCAGCAGTGATACCGGGGGGGCGGTAGATACGCAGTATTTT; cdr3_aa: CASSDTGGAVDTQYF
v_call: TRBV7-9; j_call: TRBJ1-1; d_call: -; clone_size: many; cdr3_nt: TGTGCCAGCAGCTTAGTTAGTGAAGCTTTCTTT; cdr3_aa: CASSLVSEAFF
v_call: TRBV14; j_call: TRBJ1-6; d_call: -; clone_size: -; cdr3_nt: TGTGCCAGCAGCCATTACAATTCACCCCTCCACTTT; cdr3_aa: CASSHYNSPLHF
v_call: TRBV4-1; j_call: TRBJ1-1; d_call: -; clone_size: few; cdr3_nt: TGCGCCAGCAGCCACGAGGGACAAATGAACACTGAAGCTTTCTTT; cdr3_aa: CASSHEGQMNTEAFF
v_call: TRBV5-1; j_call: TRBJ1-4; d_call: TRBD1; clone_size: -; cdr3_nt: TGCGCCAGCAGTCCCGGGACAGGGAACGAAAAACTGTTTTTT; cdr3_aa: CASSPGTGNEKLFF
v_call: TRBV6-5; j_call: TRBJ1-5; d_call: -; clone_size: -; cdr3_nt: TGTGCCAGCAGCCAGGGCCCGGGCAATCAGCCCCAGCATTTT; cdr3_aa: CASSQGPGNQPQHF
v_call: TRBV7-9; j_call: TRBJ1-6; d_call: -; clone_size: -; cdr3_nt: TGTGCCAGCAGCCCCCGCAAGAGCTCCTATAATTCACCCCTCCACTTT; cdr3_aa: CASSPRKSSYNSPLHF
v_call: TRBV3-1; j_call: TRBJ2-5; d_call: -; clone_size: many; cdr3_nt: TGTGCCAGCAGCCAAGATCTGGGTCGAGAGACCCAGTACTTC; cdr3_aa: CASSQDLGRETQYF
v_call: TRBV10-3; j_call: TRBJ2-1; d_call: TRBD1; clone_size: -; cdr3_nt: TGTGCCATCAGGGACAGGGGCTACAATGAGCAGTTCTTC; cdr3_aa: CAIRDRGYNEQFF